This TCR beta chain was captured by sequencing in a study of blood T cell repertoires in COVID-19. Study overall: Spain, Italy and the United States supplied samples that represented acute and convalescent COVID-19.

CDR3 length: 16 residues. V shed 1 base and J shed 7 bases, with 20 bases lying between them. Germline loops: CDR1 GTSNPN, CDR2 SVGIG (reference sequence). Assay used: immunoSEQ multiplex PCR; TCRdb lists only in-frame clones, some missing. The sample consists of some 130,000 clones, approximately 84% of them appearing once. The V call is TRBV30, the J call TRBJ1-5; D possibly corresponds to TRBD1 (5 bases). This receptor was identified in a woman aged 25-40 years who had recovered from COVID-19. The sample was peripheral blood. The CDR3 is CAWSALTPRVSQPQHF. The CDR3 nucleotides are TGTGCCTGGAGTGCCCTAACCCCCAGGGTTTCGCAGCCCCAGCATTTT.